This is a list of T cell receptor beta chains from one sample in a study of Graves' ophthalmopathy and Graves' hyperthyroidism. TCRdb analysed the multiplex PCR reads with MiXCR anew, one entry per CDR3 protein. Among 600,000 to 650,000 distinct CDR3 sequences listed, around a fifth were seen once. Sequenced: peripheral blood. The receptors derive from a woman aged 18 to 35 with stable Graves' hyperthyroidism. Some clones in this sample may be carry-over from other donors' samples. The CDR3 runs from the conserved cysteine through the conserved F or W. A D gene is named only where the DNA matches it firmly. Not every row has a clone size; where given, it reads once, few, many or a size class.

j_call d_call clone_size v_call cdr3_aa cdr3_nt
TRBJ1-1 - many TRBV7-3 CASSLSRSTEAFF TGTGCCAGCAGCTTGTCGAGGAGCACTGAAGCTTTCTTT
TRBJ1-2 - - TRBV10-3 CAISELVGANYGYTF TGTGCCATCAGTGAGTTGGTCGGAGCTAACTATGGCTACACCTTC
TRBJ1-6 - many TRBV6-2/TRBV6-3 CASSYTTTSSYLHF TGTGCCAGCAGTTACACGACAACGAGCAGCTATCTCCACTTT
TRBJ1-1 - many TRBV20-1 CSARDLGEEAFF TGCAGTGCTAGAGATCTTGGGGAGGAAGCTTTCTTT
TRBJ2-7 - many TRBV27 CATKFAGGYYEQYF TGTGCCACCAAATTCGCCGGGGGATACTACGAGCAGTACTTC
TRBJ1-2 - - TRBV9 CASSVAAGGPGGYTF TGTGCCAGCAGCGTAGCAGCCGGGGGTCCTGGTGGCTACACCTTC
TRBJ1-2 - few TRBV12-3/TRBV12-4 CASSATHRVGYTF TGTGCCAGCAGTGCTACACACAGGGTTGGCTACACCTTC
TRBJ2-7 TRBD1 - TRBV20-1 CSASRVGGIYEQYF TGCAGTGCTAGCCGGGTAGGGGGCATCTACGAGCAGTACTTC
TRBJ1-5 - - TRBV19 CASMQGRVGNQPQHF TGTGCCAGTATGCAAGGCCGGGTAGGAAATCAGCCCCAGCATTTT
TRBJ1-1 - - TRBV6-1 CASSPAGRGNTEAFF TGTGCCAGCAGTCCAGCGGGACGGGGGAACACTGAAGCTTTCTTT
TRBJ2-2 TRBD1 many TRBV6-1 CASIPRGQGNTGELFF TGTGCCAGCATCCCGCGAGGACAGGGAAACACCGGGGAGCTGTTTTTT
TRBJ1-2 - many TRBV19 CASSIVGASGVRYGYTF TGTGCCAGTAGTATAGTTGGGGCCTCGGGGGTTCGATATGGCTACACCTTC
TRBJ1-2 - few TRBV12-3/TRBV12-4 CASSLGSGRDGYTF TGTGCCAGCAGTTTAGGGTCAGGGAGAGATGGCTACACCTTC
TRBJ1-2 - many TRBV7-2 CASSLRNGDGYTF TGTGCCAGCAGTTTAAGGAACGGGGATGGCTACACCTTC
TRBJ2-2 TRBD2 few TRBV9 CASSVGGTRGTGELFF TGTGCCAGCAGCGTAGGAGGGACTAGGGGTACCGGGGAGCTGTTTTTT
TRBJ2-7 TRBD1 - TRBV12-3/TRBV12-4 CASTLQGASYEQYF TGTGCCAGCACCCTACAGGGGGCCTCCTACGAGCAGTACTTC
TRBJ2-7 - - TRBV6-1 CASSSNGRGGSYEQYF TGTGCCAGCAGCTCTAATGGCAGAGGGGGCTCCTACGAGCAGTACTTC
TRBJ1-6 - many TRBV9 CASSVFGGVNSPLHF TGTGCCAGCAGCGTTTTTGGGGGGGTCAACTCACCCCTCCACTTT
TRBJ2-5 TRBD2 few TRBV7-2 CASSRAGGAETQYF TGTGCCAGCAGCAGAGCGGGGGGGGCAGAGACCCAGTACTTC
TRBJ2-7 - many TRBV5-5 CASSPVPGSSYEQYF TGTGCCAGCAGCCCGGTTCCAGGGAGCTCCTACGAGCAGTACTTC
TRBJ2-2 - few TRBV9 CASSPQGGRYGWELFF TGTGCCAGCAGCCCACAGGGGGGGAGGTACGGATGGGAGCTGTTTTTT
TRBJ2-2 TRBD1 many TRBV6-2/TRBV6-3 CASSTGQGAGGELFF TGTGCCAGCAGTACGGGACAGGGGGCCGGCGGGGAGCTGTTTTTT
TRBJ2-4 - many TRBV6-1 CASSEAGYQRIILAKNIQYF TGTGCCAGCAGTGAAGCAGGGTATCAACGGATCATCCTAGCCAAAAACATTCAGTACTTC
TRBJ1-1 - - TRBV6-2/TRBV6-3 CASSYQMTGAGEAFF TGTGCCAGCAGTTACCAGATGACAGGAGCGGGTGAAGCTTTCTTT
TRBJ2-5 - many TRBV6-5 CASSYSRVAETQYF TGTGCCAGCAGTTACTCACGGGTGGCGGAGACCCAGTACTTC
TRBJ2-2 - - TRBV6-2/TRBV6-3 CASLAGNTGELFF TGTGCCAGCCTAGCTGGAAACACCGGGGAGCTGTTTTTT
TRBJ1-1 TRBD1 many TRBV19 CASRGQGTAEAFF TGTGCCAGTCGGGGACAGGGGACGGCTGAAGCTTTCTTT
TRBJ1-6 - - TRBV12-3/TRBV12-4 CASSLVGLRPLHF TGTGCCAGCAGTTTAGTTGGGCTCAGGCCCCTCCACTTT
TRBJ2-5 - many TRBV29-1 CSVEDPQYRAYQETQYF TGCAGCGTTGAAGATCCGCAATACAGGGCATACCAAGAGACCCAGTACTTC
TRBJ2-5 - few TRBV6-2/TRBV6-3 CASSYLAGGGTQYF TGTGCCAGCAGTTACCTGGCAGGAGGGGGGACCCAGTACTTC
TRBJ2-7 - - TRBV6-1 CASSEGQGHEQYF TGTGCCAGCAGTGAAGGGCAGGGTCACGAGCAGTACTTC
TRBJ2-7 - many TRBV28 CASREGYEQYF TGTGCCAGCAGGGAGGGTTACGAGCAGTACTTC
TRBJ2-5 - - TRBV28 CASSLPQQGQETQYF TGTGCCAGCAGTTTACCCCAACAAGGTCAAGAGACCCAGTACTTC
TRBJ2-4 TRBD2 few TRBV20-1 CSAFRLAEGGENIKYF TGCAGTGCCTTCCGACTAGCGGAGGGTGGGGAAAACATTAAGTACTTC
TRBJ1-2 - many TRBV11-3 CASSFGGLGRRNYGYTF TGTGCCAGCAGCTTTGGGGGGTTGGGGCGAAGGAACTATGGCTACACCTTC
TRBJ2-7 - - TRBV7-2 CASSLGLGRGYEQYF TGTGCCAGCAGCTTAGGCCTGGGCAGGGGCTACGAGCAGTACTTC
TRBJ2-7 - many TRBV10-1 CATLIRGTAYEQYF TGCGCCACCTTGATACGCGGGACGGCCTACGAGCAGTACTTC
TRBJ2-7 TRBD1 few TRBV28 CASSSMTGGEQYF TGTGCCAGCAGTTCAATGACAGGGGGCGAGCAGTACTTC
TRBJ1-5 - many TRBV29-1 CSVVFENQPQHF TGCAGCGTTGTTTTTGAGAATCAGCCCCAGCATTTT
TRBJ2-7 - many TRBV18 CASSPGFEQYF TGTGCCAGCTCACCTGGATTTGAGCAGTACTTC
TRBJ1-1 TRBD1 few TRBV2 CASSYIPTGAGLLTEAFF TGTGCCAGCAGTTACATACCGACAGGGGCGGGTTTACTTACTGAAGCTTTCTTT
TRBJ1-5 - many TRBV12-3/TRBV12-4 CASSLYGSYQPQHF TGTGCCAGCAGTTTGTACGGCAGCTATCAGCCCCAGCATTTT
TRBJ2-5 - - TRBV5-6 CASSLVRQGLAETQYF TGTGCCAGCAGCTTGGTGCGTCAGGGGCTCGCGGAGACCCAGTACTTC
TRBJ1-1 - few TRBV5-4 CASSLVPKEIQYLNTEAFF TGTGCCAGCAGCTTGGTTCCCAAAGAAATACAGTACTTGAACACTGAAGCTTTCTTT
TRBJ1-2 - - TRBV28 CASSSSSDGTYGYTF TGTGCCAGCAGTTCCTCCTCCGACGGGACTTATGGCTACACCTTC
TRBJ2-7 - many TRBV12-3/TRBV12-4 CASSQPYSAEPYEQYF TGTGCCAGCAGCCAACCTTATTCGGCGGAGCCTTACGAGCAGTACTTC
TRBJ2-3 - few TRBV2 CASSKTARTDTQYF TGTGCCAGCAGTAAAACAGCCCGCACAGATACGCAGTATTTT
TRBJ2-7 - many TRBV12-3/TRBV12-4 CASSDGVGYEQYF TGTGCCAGCAGTGACGGAGTTGGGTACGAGCAGTACTTC
TRBJ1-2 - many TRBV20-1 CSARGVHGYTF TGCAGTGCTAGGGGTGTTCATGGCTACACCTTC
TRBJ1-6 - - TRBV6-1 CASTQQANSPLHF TGTGCCAGCACACAGCAGGCAAATTCACCCCTCCACTTT
TRBJ1-2 - many TRBV6-5 CASSYSQGVHGYTF TGTGCCAGCAGTTACTCTCAGGGTGTCCATGGCTACACCTTC
TRBJ1-5 - many TRBV28 CASSLSGDQYSNQPQHF TGTGCCAGCAGTTTGTCCGGGGACCAATATAGCAATCAGCCCCAGCATTTT
TRBJ2-2 - - TRBV2 CASTREHTGELFF TGTGCCAGCACCAGGGAACACACCGGGGAGCTGTTTTTT
TRBJ2-7 TRBD2 - TRBV20-1 CSARGIAGVYEQYF TGCAGTGCACGGGGGATAGCGGGAGTGTACGAGCAGTACTTC
TRBJ2-5 TRBD1 - TRBV7-2 CASSDWDSQETQYF TGTGCCAGCAGCGACTGGGACAGTCAAGAGACCCAGTACTTC
TRBJ1-5 TRBD1 many TRBV2 CASTRTGRNQPQHF TGTGCCAGCACACGGACAGGGCGAAATCAGCCCCAGCATTTT
TRBJ1-6 - - TRBV5-1 CASSPRQEGFNSPLHF TGCGCCAGCAGTCCAAGACAGGAAGGGTTTAATTCACCCCTCCACTTT
TRBJ1-2 - - TRBV6-1 CATRRKGFYGYTF TGTGCCACCCGGAGGAAGGGATTCTATGGCTACACCTTC
TRBJ2-5 TRBD2 once TRBV4-1 CASSHSGGPNRETQYF TGCGCCAGCAGCCATTCGGGGGGTCCAAACAGAGAGACCCAGTACTTC